Given below is one T cell receptor beta chain in context. Its target is unknown. Germline values: CDR1 MNHEY, CDR2 SVGAGI. V was clipped by 6 bases and J by 2 bases; unmatched bases: 4. The CDR3 extends over 14 amino acids. The data originate from a study of beta chain features in type 1 diabetes. All of the isolated RNA was reverse transcribed, so expressed TCRB transcripts were sequenced. Sequenced by immunoSEQ multiplex PCR; TCRdb stores in-frame clones only, minus some. The top ten clones hold 0.07% to 0.095% of a sample with more than 200,000 clones, roughly 17% of them seen once. Whole-study results and caveats: Moderate but significant shortening of TCRB CDR3s was recorded in all four CD4+ subsets from Type 1 diabetes patients.

The sequencing sample was made of naive CD4+ T cells from blood. V usage is TRBV6-5 and J usage is TRBJ1-3; 7 bases fit TRBD1. This sequence was found in a man between 25 and 39 years old with type 1 diabetes. DNA of the CDR3: TGTGCCAGCAGACCGACAGGGACTGGAAACACCATATATTTT. It yields the protein CASRPTGTGNTIYF.